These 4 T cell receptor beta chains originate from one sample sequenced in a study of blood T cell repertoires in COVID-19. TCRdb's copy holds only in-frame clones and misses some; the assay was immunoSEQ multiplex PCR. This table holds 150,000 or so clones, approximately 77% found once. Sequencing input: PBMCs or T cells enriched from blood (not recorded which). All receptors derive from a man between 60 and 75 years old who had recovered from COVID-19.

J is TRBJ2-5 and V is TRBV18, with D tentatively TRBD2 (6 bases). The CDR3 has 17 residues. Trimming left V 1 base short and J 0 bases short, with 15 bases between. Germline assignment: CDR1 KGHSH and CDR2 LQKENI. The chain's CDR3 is CASSPRGESGNQETQYF. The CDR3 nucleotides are TGTGCCAGCTCACCACGGGGGGAGTCGGGGAACCAAGAGACCCAGTACTTC.

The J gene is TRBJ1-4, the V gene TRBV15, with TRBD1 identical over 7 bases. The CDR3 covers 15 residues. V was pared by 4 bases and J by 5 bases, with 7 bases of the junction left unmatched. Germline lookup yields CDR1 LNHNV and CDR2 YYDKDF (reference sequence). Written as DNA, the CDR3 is TGTGCCACCAGCACAACAGGGGCGCGAAATGAAAAACTGTTTTTT. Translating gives CATSTTGARNEKLFF.

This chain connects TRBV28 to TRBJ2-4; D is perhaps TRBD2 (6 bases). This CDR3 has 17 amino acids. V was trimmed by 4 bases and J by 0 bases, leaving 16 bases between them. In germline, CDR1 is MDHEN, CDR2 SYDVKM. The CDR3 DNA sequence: TGTGCCAGCAGTTCCCCGAGCGGGCTAGGAGCCAAAAACATTCAGTACTTC. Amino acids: CASSSPSGLGAKNIQYF.

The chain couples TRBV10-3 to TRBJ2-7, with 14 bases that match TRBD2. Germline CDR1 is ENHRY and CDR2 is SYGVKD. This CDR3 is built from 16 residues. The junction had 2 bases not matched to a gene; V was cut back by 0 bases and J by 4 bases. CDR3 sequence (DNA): TGTGCCATCAGTGAGTCCGGGACTAGCGGGAGTTACGAGCAGTACTTC. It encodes CAISESGTSGSYEQYF.